The 16 T cell receptor beta chains presented below share a single source sample, sequenced in a study of cytomegalovirus exposure and HLA in healthy donors. Researchers ran the PCR with 60 Vbeta and 13 Jbeta primers. Libraries were prepared by immunoSEQ multiplex PCR; TCRdb keeps only in-frame clonotypes and omits some of them. The sample gives over 80,000 clones, nearly 80% of which show up once; approximately 3.3% is in the top ten. Sequenced input: PBMCs. The receptors come from a middle-aged woman in good health and CMV-seronegative.

This chain connects TRBV27 to TRBJ2-5, with a possible D match to TRBD1 (6 bases). TRBJ2-7 explains the end of the DNA better; the J call may be wrong. Germline V gene data show CDR1 as MNHEY and CDR2 as SMNVEV (reference sequence). The CDR3 loop spans 15 amino acids. The CDR3 DNA reads TGTGCCAGCAGTTTTACAGGGTTAAGCTCCTACGAGCAGTACTTC. This codes for CASSFTGLSSYEQYF.

CDR3 nucleotide sequence: TGTGCCAGCAGCCCAGGACTAGCGGGGAAATACGAGCAGTACTTC. This codes for CASSPGLAGKYEQYF. The J gene is TRBJ2-7, the V gene TRBV4-2, with 12 bases fitting TRBD2. V was pared by 4 bases and J by 4 bases, with 5 bases of the junction left unmatched. The CDR3 has 15 residues. The germline CDR1 and CDR2 sequences are LGHNA and YNFKEQ.

V and J are TRBV9 and TRBJ1-1; tentatively, D is TRBD1 (5 bases). Germline CDR1 reads SGDLS; CDR2 reads YYNGEE. The CDR3 sequence is 13 residues long. V lost 5 bases, J lost 6 bases, and 14 bases lay in between. DNA for the CDR3: TGTGCCAGCAGTAGGACATTTATCGCTGAAGCTTTCTTT. Translation: CASSRTFIAEAFF.

This clone has just a few counts. The V call is TRBV6-6, the J call TRBJ2-5; D remains unclear. Germline CDR1 reads MNHNY; CDR2 reads SVGAGI (reference sequence). The ends were cut back, 7 bases at V and 4 bases at J, with 7 bases in the middle. The CDR3 is 11 residues long. For the CDR3, the DNA is TGTGCCAGCACCCTCGGAGAGACCCAGTACTTC. It specifies CASTLGETQYF.

The V and J genes are TRBV5-1 and TRBJ2-2, with 12 positions matching TRBD2. The germline CDR1 and CDR2 sequences are SGHRS and YFSETQ. The CDR3 loop spans 18 amino acids. The ends lost 3 bases at V and 0 bases at J; junction bases unmatched: 6. The CDR3 reads CASSSGLAGKPNTGELFF. Here the CDR3 DNA reads TGCGCCAGCAGCTCTGGACTAGCGGGAAAACCGAACACCGGGGAGCTGTTTTTT.

This clone has only one observation. The rearrangement uses TRBV30 and TRBJ2-5; the match to TRBD2 covers 11 bases. Germline CDR1 is GTSNPN and CDR2 is SVGIG (reference sequence). The V segment lost 0 bases and the J segment 1 base; nucleotides outside the gene matches: 16. This CDR3 is built from 20 residues. This CDR3 reads CAWSVLRLAGGDPIQETQYF. In DNA form, the CDR3 reads TGTGCCTGGAGTGTACTTCGGCTAGCGGGAGGTGACCCGATCCAAGAGACCCAGTACTTC.

The chain joins TRBV20-1 to TRBJ2-7; 7 bases fit TRBD2. The CDR3 loop spans 11 amino acids. Germline CDR1 DFQATT, CDR2 SNEGSKA (reference sequence). J was trimmed by 2 bases and V by 8 bases; bases with no gene match: 3. CDR3 region: CSISGTYEQYF. Written as DNA, the CDR3 is TGCAGTATAAGCGGGACCTACGAGCAGTACTTC.

The chain uses TRBV30 and TRBJ1-1; 7 bases are shared with TRBD1. The germline V gene has CDR1 GTSNPN and CDR2 SVGIG (reference sequence). The CDR3 runs 13 residues. After removal of 5 bases from V and 0 bases from J, the junction contained 3 bases not matched to a gene. The CDR3 nucleotides read TGTGCCTGGGGACAGGACTTGAACACTGAAGCTTTCTTT. It codes for CAWGQDLNTEAFF. Variable domain in full (rest from reference TRBV30 and TRBJ1-1): SQTIHQWPATLVQPVGSPLSLECTVEGTSNPNLYWYRQAAGRGLQLLFYSVGIGQISSEVPQNLSASRPQDRQFILSSKKLLLSDSGFYLCAWGQDLNTEAFFGQGTRLTVV.

The gene calls are TRBV7-2 and TRBJ2-5; weak D call: TRBD1 (5 bases). CDR1 and CDR2 from the germline V gene are SGHTA and FQGNSA. The CDR3 runs to 15 residues. Deletions cut 5 bases from V and 1 base from J, with 14 bases between. The DNA of the CDR3 is TGTGCCAGCAGCCCTCTCAGGGTTCTCCAAGAGACCCAGTACTTC. This gives the protein CASSPLRVLQETQYF.

V usage is TRBV28 and J usage is TRBJ1-1; D possibly corresponds to TRBD1 (6 bases). V was pared by 5 bases and J by 5 bases, with 15 bases between. Per the germline V gene, CDR1 is MDHEN and CDR2 is SYDVKM. CDR3 length: 14 amino acids. CDR3 amino acids: CASSHGTQGTEAFF. CDR3 coding DNA: TGTGCCAGCAGTCATGGGACCCAGGGGACTGAAGCTTTCTTT.

The chain has TRBV29-1 and TRBJ2-7; D possibly corresponds to TRBD1 (6 bases). With 0 bases removed from V and 6 bases from J, the gap between germline ends came to 9 bases. This CDR3 has 12 amino acids. Looked up from germline, CDR1 is SQVTM and CDR2 is ANQGSEA. The CDR3 nucleotides are TGCAGCGTTGAAGACAGGGGATCCGAGCAGTACTTC. Its translation is CSVEDRGSEQYF.

The gene calls are TRBV27 and TRBJ1-1; TRBD1 matches at 9 bases. After removal of 0 bases from V and 8 bases from J, the junction contained 10 bases not matched to a gene. This CDR3 has 16 residues. Germline assignment: CDR1 MNHEY and CDR2 SMNVEV (reference sequence). Here the CDR3 DNA reads TGTGCCAGCAGTTTATCGGACAACAGGGGGCGAAGGGAAGCTTTCTTT. Protein sequence: CASSLSDNRGRREAFF.

Only one count was recorded for this clone. This sequence joins TRBV27 and TRBJ1-2; possible D gene TRBD1, 5 bases. CDR1 MNHEY and CDR2 SMNVEV come from the germline V gene (reference sequence). There are 13 residues in the CDR3. Trimming pared 3 bases from V and 6 bases from J, leaving 11 bases between. In DNA form, the CDR3 reads TGTGCCAGCAGTTTTAGGGGTACGGATGGCTACACCTTC. This encodes CASSFRGTDGYTF.

This chain links TRBV4-1 with TRBJ2-1; 10 bases line up with TRBD2. In germline, CDR1 is MGHRA, CDR2 YSYEKL. The CDR3 has 17 residues. The J segment lost 9 bases and the V segment lost 0 bases, leaving 11 bases of the junction unmatched. In DNA, the CDR3 is TGCGCCAGCAGCCAAGAATTTGGCCTAGCGGGAGTAGCTGAGCAGTTCTTC. Translation: CASSQEFGLAGVAEQFF.

This clone has more than one count but fewer than ten. The J gene is TRBJ1-2, the V gene TRBV5-1; D might be TRBD1 (5 bases). CDR1 and CDR2 from the germline V gene are SGHRS and YFSETQ. V lost 0 bases, J lost 6 bases, and 9 bases lay in between. The CDR3 is 13 residues long. The CDR3 coding sequence is TGCGCCAGCAGCTTGGGGGGCCGCGATGGCTACACCTTC. It translates to CASSLGGRDGYTF.

The V and J genes are TRBV9 and TRBJ2-7; 11 bases are a match to TRBD2. The CDR3 has 14 amino acids. The trim removed 4 bases at V and 3 bases at J, leaving 3 bases unmatched. Looked up from germline, CDR1 is SGDLS and CDR2 is YYNGEE. CDR3 DNA sequence: TGTGCCAGCAGCCCTAGCGGGAGGCTCTACGAGCAGTACTTC. This sequence encodes CASSPSGRLYEQYF.